This T cell receptor beta chain was sequenced during a study of molecular identifiers for immune sequencing clone quantification. Whole-study findings and limits: Approximately 1 million naive cells reportedly did not prevent detection of spiked Jurkat TCR RNA from one cell. Clonotypes topping 20 RNA copies carried over 97% of effector molecules but under 1% of naive ones.

This clonotype was counted a few times. Its specificity is not known. The germline V and J ends were trimmed by 4 bases and 3 bases, with 9 bases remaining between them. Per germline, CDR1 MNHEY and CDR2 SVGAGI. CDR3 length: 13 residues. The CD8+CD4-CCR7+CD45RA+ phenotype defined the sorted naive CD8 T cells. TCRdb fed the PCR reads into MiXCR, producing one record per CDR3 protein. The sample includes approximately 550,000 distinct CDR3 sequences, roughly 25% seen only once; the top ten take approximately 0.8%. The clonotype comes from a human donor in good health. Some libraries in this study had Jurkat cell RNA spiked in. This chain connects TRBV6-5 to TRBJ1-1; D uncertain. Source material: naive CD8+ T cells from blood, with Jurkat cell RNA spiked in. The subset denotes: FACS-sorted CD8+CD4-CCR7+CD45RA+ naive T cells. The CDR3 nucleotides are TGTGCCAGCAGTTCTGGGTGGTACACTGAAGCTTTCTTT. It encodes CASSSGWYTEAFF.